This T cell receptor (beta chain) came from a study of blood T cell repertoires in COVID-19. As for the study in general: Acute and convalescent COVID-19 specimens originated in the United States, Italy and Spain. From T cells, B-cell-depleted T cells, or PBMCs came the material, which was cDNA or gDNA.

V dropped 1 base and J dropped 4; count of bases not matched to a gene: 1. The CDR3 is 14 amino acids. Germline V gene data show CDR1 as LGHDT and CDR2 as YNNKEL (reference sequence). Participant-given clinical history determined each cohort assignment. Data came from immunoSEQ multiplex PCR; TCRdb stores just in-frame clones and leaves some out. The table includes some 170,000 clones, roughly 88% detected once. This TCR was sampled from a man aged 50 to 59 who had recovered from COVID-19. Sequenced: PBMCs or T cells enriched from blood (not recorded which). The chain uses TRBV3-1 (or the pseudogene TRBV3-2) and TRBJ1-1, with 9 bases lining up with TRBD1. The DNA for the CDR3 is TGTGCCAGCAGCCAAGTGACAGGGGGCACTGAAGCTTTCTTT. Its protein product is CASSQVTGGTEAFF.